One sample yielded the 19 T cell receptor beta chains listed below, sequenced in a study of Graves' ophthalmopathy and Graves' hyperthyroidism. RNA served as the template for amplifying TCR beta CDR3 regions. First-round RT-PCR relied on HTBI primers, and a second-round multiplex PCR came next. TCRdb redid the calling of the multiplex PCR reads with MiXCR, one entry per CDR3 protein. The sample has 500,000 to 700,000 distinct CDR3 sequences, 22% seen once. The sample consisted of peripheral blood. All receptors derive from a woman between 18 and 29 years old with stable Graves' hyperthyroidism. Some clones in this sample may be carry-over from other donors' samples.

This clonotype showed up many times. CDR3 sequence reads: CASSLFGGEETQYF. The CDR3 DNA reads TGTGCCAGCAGCTTATTCGGGGGGGAAGAGACCCAGTACTTC. This chain joins TRBV7-2 and TRBJ2-5; 8 nucleotides agree with TRBD2. J was trimmed by 3 bases and V by 2 bases; bases with no gene match: 2. From germline, CDR1 is SGHTA and CDR2 FQGNSA. The CDR3 covers 14 residues.

This clonotype was observed many times. V usage is TRBV24-1 and J usage is TRBJ2-5, with 7 positions matching TRBD1. From germline, CDR1 is KGHDR and CDR2 SFDVKD. With 4 bases clipped from V and 0 bases from J, the junction kept 4 bases outside the gene matches. The CDR3 sequence is 15 residues long. The CDR3 here is CATSEPTGNQETQYF. In DNA form, the CDR3 reads TGTGCCACCAGTGAGCCGACAGGGAACCAAGAGACCCAGTACTTC.

The chain joins TRBV6-1 to TRBJ1-3; D gene uncertain. In germline, CDR1 is MNHNS, CDR2 SASEGT. There are 16 residues in the CDR3. Trimming stripped 1 base from V and 0 bases from J, with 10 bases between. The CDR3 coding sequence is TGTGCCAGCAGTGAAGTCCCCTTACCCTCTGGAAACACCATATATTTT. It yields the protein CASSEVPLPSGNTIYF.

This clonotype was seen ten or more times. This chain joins TRBV2 and TRBJ1-3; D is perhaps TRBD1 (6 bases). V gave up 2 bases and J gave up 0 bases, with 8 bases separating them. Germline CDR1 is SNHLY and CDR2 is FYNNEI. CDR3 length equals 15 residues. The CDR3 region has the DNA TGTGCCAGCAGTGAACGGGGGCCCTCTGGAAACACCATATATTTT. It is translated as CASSERGPSGNTIYF.

This clonotype was counted at least ten times. The rearrangement links TRBV12-3 or TRBV12-4 to TRBJ1-6; D might be TRBD1 (5 bases). CDR3 size: 15 residues. V gave up 5 bases and J gave up 10 bases, with 18 bases separating them. In DNA form, the CDR3 reads TGTGCCAGCAGTATCTCCCCAGGGAGAGGGTCACCCCTCCACTTT. It codes for CASSISPGRGSPLHF.

The CDR3 DNA follows: TGTGCCAGCAGTCTAAAGGCTAGCGGATCCTACGAGCAGTACTTC. Translation gives CASSLKASGSYEQYF. V usage is TRBV27 and J usage is TRBJ2-7; 7 bases are a match to TRBD2. CDR1 and CDR2 (germline): MNHEY, SMNVEV (reference sequence). The CDR3 extends over 15 amino acids. J was trimmed by 1 base and V by 5 bases; bases with no gene match: 8.

This clonotype was found a few times. This sequence joins TRBV30 and TRBJ2-7, with 7 positions matching TRBD2. V trimming: 1 base; J trimming: 0 bases; junction bases outside the gene matches: 3. CDR3 length equals 14 residues. Looked up from germline, CDR1 is GTSNPN and CDR2 is SVGIG (reference sequence). This chain's CDR3 is CAWSAGLVSYEQYF. CDR3 DNA sequence: TGTGCCTGGAGTGCAGGACTAGTCTCCTACGAGCAGTACTTC.

This clonotype was seen at least ten times. The rearrangement links TRBV29-1 to TRBJ2-5; 13 nucleotides align to TRBD2. The CDR3 extends over 15 amino acids. The J segment lost 1 base and the V segment lost 6 bases, leaving 5 bases of the junction unmatched. Germline CDR1 SQVTM, CDR2 ANQGSEA. CDR3 sequence: CSVAGTSGIQETQYF. CDR3 in DNA: TGCAGCGTCGCTGGGACTAGCGGGATCCAAGAGACCCAGTACTTC.

In regard to this clonotype: Just one base apart from a much larger clone, this may be a read error. The V gene is TRBV12-3 or TRBV12-4, the J gene TRBJ1-2; D gene ambiguous. This CDR3 contains 14 residues. V lost 6 bases and J 5 bases, leaving 16 bases between the germline ends. CDR3 nucleotides: TGTGCCAGCAGCCTCACCGCGACAATTTATGGCTACACCTTC. Encoded protein: CASSLTATIYGYTF.

This chain uses TRBV20-1 with TRBJ2-7; TRBD1 matches 8 bases. Germline V gene lookup returns CDR1 DFQATT and CDR2 SNEGSKA (reference sequence). Trimming cost V 4 bases and J 2 bases; bases outside gene matches: 7. The CDR3 runs to 14 residues. This chain's CDR3 is CSATHGGQAYEQYF. DNA of the CDR3: TGCAGTGCTACCCATGGGGGACAGGCCTACGAGCAGTACTTC.

This clonotype was recorded many times. The chain has TRBV28 and TRBJ2-2; the D gene is possibly TRBD1 (6 bases). V lost 6 bases, J lost 5 bases, and 13 bases lay in between. CDR1 MDHEN and CDR2 SYDVKM come from the germline V gene. This CDR3 comprises 14 residues. The CDR3 nucleotides read TGTGCCAGCAGATACCCTAGGGGGACCGGGGAGCTGTTTTTT. This sequence encodes CASRYPRGTGELFF.

This sequence joins TRBV5-6 and TRBJ2-5; the D gene is possibly TRBD2 (6 bases). V was clipped by 3 bases and J by 5 bases, with 14 bases between them. Germline CDR1 SGHDT, CDR2 YYEEEE. This CDR3 region has 14 residues. The chain's CDR3 is CASSSGLEGETQYF. The DNA for the CDR3 is TGTGCCAGCAGCTCCGGGCTGGAGGGGGAGACCCAGTACTTC.

There are many counts of this clonotype. The gene calls are TRBV13 and TRBJ1-3; D not certain. The CDR3 is 13 amino acids. V was clipped by 1 base and J by 4 bases, with 5 bases between them. Germline lookup yields CDR1 PRHDT and CDR2 FYEKMQ (reference sequence). CDR3 bases: TGTGCCAGCAGCTTAGTTGCCGGAAACACCATATATTTT. This sequence encodes CASSLVAGNTIYF.

This clonotype was counted many times. The rearrangement uses TRBV10-3 and TRBJ1-2; 7 nucleotides line up with TRBD1. This CDR3 contains 15 residues. Germline V gene lookup returns CDR1 ENHRY and CDR2 SYGVKD. Trimming at V came to 6 bases and at J to 0 bases, leaving 7 bases not matched to a gene. CDR3 residues: CAISLDRPPNYGYTF. The CDR3 DNA follows: TGTGCCATCAGCTTGGACAGGCCTCCTAACTATGGCTACACCTTC.

This clonotype occurred a few times. The genes are TRBV29-1 and TRBJ1-2; a weak D match, TRBD1 (6 bases). V shed 5 bases and J shed 4 bases, with 11 bases lying between them. Looked up from germline, CDR1 is SQVTM and CDR2 is ANQGSEA. This CDR3 contains 12 residues. The CDR3 loop is CSVHTGIYGYTF. The CDR3 DNA reads as TGCAGCGTTCATACAGGGATCTATGGCTACACCTTC.

As for this clonotype: Mismatch with germline at one junction end may stem from a read error. V and J are TRBV28 and TRBJ2-7; 11 positions match TRBD2. Germline CDR1 MDHEN, CDR2 SYDVKM. The CDR3 totals 15 residues. For the CDR3, the DNA is TGTACCAGCAGTTTAGGGCTAGCGGGAGGATACGAGCAGTACTTC. Amino acid sequence: CTSSLGLAGGYEQYF. The entire variable domain, with the rest obtained from reference TRBV28 and TRBJ2-7, is as follows: DVKVTQSSRYLVKRTGEKVFLECVQDMDHENMFWYRQDPGLGLRLIYFSYDVKMKEKGDIPEGYSVSREKKERFSLILESASTNQTSMYLCTSSLGLAGGYEQYFGPGTRLTVT.

The chain employs TRBV20-1 and TRBJ2-7, with no clear D. Germline V CDR1 and CDR2: DFQATT, SNEGSKA (reference sequence). The CDR3 sequence is 12 residues long. Trimming shortened V by 8 bases and J by 6 bases, and 17 bases separated the two germline ends. DNA for the CDR3: TGCAGTATCAGGCTAGTAGGTTTCGAGCAGTACTTC. Translated, it gives CSIRLVGFEQYF.

The rearrangement joins TRBV9 to TRBJ1-2; 7 bases map to TRBD1. V gave up 3 bases and J gave up 2 bases; unmatched junction bases: 7. This CDR3 is 15 amino acids long. Looked up from germline, CDR1 is SGDLS and CDR2 is YYNGEE. The CDR3 DNA reads as TGTGCCAGCAGCGAAACCGGGACAGCAAACTATGGCTACACCTTC. Its protein is CASSETGTANYGYTF.

This clonotype was observed a few times. The V call is TRBV11-2, the J call TRBJ1-5; the match to TRBD1 covers 10 bases. Looked up from germline, CDR1 is SGHAT and CDR2 is FQNNGV. The CDR3 has 16 amino acids. V lost 5 bases to trimming and J lost 3 bases; unmatched junction nucleotides: 7. The CDR3 DNA follows: TGTGCCAGCAGCCGGTTAGGGACAGGGGCCAATCAGCCCCAGCATTTT. Protein: CASSRLGTGANQPQHF.